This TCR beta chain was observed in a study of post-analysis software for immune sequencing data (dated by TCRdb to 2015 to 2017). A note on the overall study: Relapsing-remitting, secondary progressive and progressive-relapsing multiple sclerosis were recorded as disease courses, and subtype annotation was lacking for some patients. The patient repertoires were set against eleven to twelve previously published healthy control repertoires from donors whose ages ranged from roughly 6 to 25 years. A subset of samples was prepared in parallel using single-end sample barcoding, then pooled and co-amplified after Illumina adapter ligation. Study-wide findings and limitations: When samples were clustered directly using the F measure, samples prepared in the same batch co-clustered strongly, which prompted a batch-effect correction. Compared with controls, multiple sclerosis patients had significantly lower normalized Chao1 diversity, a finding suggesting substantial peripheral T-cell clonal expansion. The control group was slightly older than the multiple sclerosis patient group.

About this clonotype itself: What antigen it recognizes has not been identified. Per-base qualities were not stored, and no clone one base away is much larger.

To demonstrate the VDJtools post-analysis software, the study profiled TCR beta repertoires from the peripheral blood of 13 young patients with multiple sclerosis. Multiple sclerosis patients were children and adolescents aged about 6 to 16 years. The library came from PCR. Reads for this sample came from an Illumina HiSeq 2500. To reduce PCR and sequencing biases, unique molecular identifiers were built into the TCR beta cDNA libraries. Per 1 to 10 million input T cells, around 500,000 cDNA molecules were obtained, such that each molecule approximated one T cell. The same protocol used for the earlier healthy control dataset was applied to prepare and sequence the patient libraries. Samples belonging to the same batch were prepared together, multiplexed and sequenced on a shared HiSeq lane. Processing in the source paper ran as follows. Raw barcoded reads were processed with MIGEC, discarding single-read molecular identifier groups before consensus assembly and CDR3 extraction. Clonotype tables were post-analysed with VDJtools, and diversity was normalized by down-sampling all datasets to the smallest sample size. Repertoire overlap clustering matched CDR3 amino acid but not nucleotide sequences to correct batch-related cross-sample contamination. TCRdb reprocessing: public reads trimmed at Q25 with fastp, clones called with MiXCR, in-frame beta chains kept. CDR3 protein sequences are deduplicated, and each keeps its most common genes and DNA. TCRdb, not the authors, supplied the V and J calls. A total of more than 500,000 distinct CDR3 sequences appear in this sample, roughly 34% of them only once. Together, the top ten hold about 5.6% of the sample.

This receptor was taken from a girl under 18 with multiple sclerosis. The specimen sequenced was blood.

The DNA sequence follows: TGTGCCAGCAGTTCCAGTGGCGAGCAGTTCTTC. Its amino acids are CASSSSGEQFF. The V and J segments used are TRBV27 and TRBJ2-1; the D gene is unclear. The CDR3 holds 11 amino acids from the cysteine to the phenylalanine. Solely the CDR3 DNA is kept, with 33 bases framed from the first base. The V and J ends are trimmed by 4 bases and 10 bases, leaving 8 bases between them. The germline V gene (reference sequence) specifies MNHEY as CDR1 and SMNVEV as CDR2.